This TCR beta chain was found in a study of T cells in women clearing cervical HPV infection. Notes on the study in general: Each sample's T-cell count was unknown, possibly confounding richness. TRBV6-7 abundance was lower in cases than controls (roughly 0.11% versus 0.16%).

This CDR3 comprises 14 residues. V shed 4 bases, J shed 7 bases, and the junction held 10 bases outside the gene matches. Germline V gene data show CDR1 as DFQATT and CDR2 as SNEGSKA (reference sequence). With respect to this clone: The target antigen is unknown. With the read ending 3 residues before the CDR3 end, the germline J gene is used to fill in that end.

Data came from immunoSEQ multiplex PCR; TCRdb stores just in-frame clones and leaves some out. The sample holds approximately 30,000 clones. Source material: blood buffy coat. The source is a woman between 18 and 75 years old with a cervical HPV16 infection that either progressed to CIN3+ or cleared (not recorded which). The chain uses TRBV20-1 and TRBJ2-1; 7 nucleotides match TRBD2. This CDR3 is CSATRGESWNEQFF. Incomplete CDR3 DNA: TGCAGTGCTACCCGGGGGGAGAGTTGGAATGAG.